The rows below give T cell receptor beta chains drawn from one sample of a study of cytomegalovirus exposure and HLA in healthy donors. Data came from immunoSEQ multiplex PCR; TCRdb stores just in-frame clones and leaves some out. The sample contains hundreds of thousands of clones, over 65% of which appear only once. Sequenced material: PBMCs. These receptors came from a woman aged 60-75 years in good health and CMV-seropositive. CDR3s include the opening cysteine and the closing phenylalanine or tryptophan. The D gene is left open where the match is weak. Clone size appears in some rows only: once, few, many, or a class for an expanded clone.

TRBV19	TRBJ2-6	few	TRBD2	TGTGCCAGTAGTAGGGGACTAGGCCCCTCTGGGGCCAACGTCCTGACTTTC	CASSRGLGPSGANVLTF
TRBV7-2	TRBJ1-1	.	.	TGTGCCAGCAGCGAGACAGTCTACACTGAAGCTTTCTTT	CASSETVYTEAFF
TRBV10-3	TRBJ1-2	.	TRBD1	TGTGCCATCAGTGAGGGGACAGGGTACTATGGCTACACCTTC	CAISEGTGYYGYTF
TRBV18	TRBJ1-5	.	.	TGTGCCAGCTCACTGACGGAGAATCAGCCCCAGCATTTT	CASSLTENQPQHF
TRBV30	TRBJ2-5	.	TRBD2	TGTGCCTGGAGTGTAAAACTAGCGGGACTAGAGACCCAGTACTTC	CAWSVKLAGLETQYF
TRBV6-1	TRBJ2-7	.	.	TGTGCCAGCACCGTACCGGGGGTAGGGGAGCAGTACTTC	CASTVPGVGEQYF
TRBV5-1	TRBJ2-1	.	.	TGCGCCAGCAGCTTGGCCCCCGGAGGCAATGAGCAGTTCTTC	CASSLAPGGNEQFF
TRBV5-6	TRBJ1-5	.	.	TGTGCCAGCAGCTTGTCGGGGAATCAGCCCCAGCATTTT	CASSLSGNQPQHF
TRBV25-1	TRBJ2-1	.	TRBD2	TGTGCCAGCAGTGAATATGGGGTAGCGGGGGGGATCTACAATGAGCAGTTCTTC	CASSEYGVAGGIYNEQFF
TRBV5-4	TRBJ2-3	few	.	TGTGCCAGCAGCGACAGACAGGCGACCACAGATACGCAGTATTTT	CASSDRQATTDTQYF
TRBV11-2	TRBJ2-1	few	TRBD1	TGTGCCAGCAGCCTCGGACAGGGACCCTACAATGAGCAGTTCTTC	CASSLGQGPYNEQFF
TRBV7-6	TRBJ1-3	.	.	TGTGCCAGCAGCTTAGGACAGGCCAACTCTGGAAACACCATATATTTT	CASSLGQANSGNTIYF
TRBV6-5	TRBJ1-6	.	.	TGTGCCAGCAGTGCCACAGGGTTACCCCTCCACTTT	CASSATGLPLHF
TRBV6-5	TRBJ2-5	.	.	TGTGCCAGCAGTCCGGGACACCGACAAGAGACCCAGTACTTC	CASSPGHRQETQYF
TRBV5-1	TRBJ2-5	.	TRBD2	TGCGCCAGCAGCTTACCTAAGGGCGGGAGGGCCTTTCCCCAGTACTTC	CASSLPKGGRAFPQYF
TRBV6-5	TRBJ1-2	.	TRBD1	TGTGCCAGCAGTTACTCAGGACAGGGGCCGAACTATGGCTACACCTTC	CASSYSGQGPNYGYTF
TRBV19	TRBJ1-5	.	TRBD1	TGTGCCAGTAGTATAGACCCGACAGGGCTAAATCAGCCCCAGCATTTT	CASSIDPTGLNQPQHF
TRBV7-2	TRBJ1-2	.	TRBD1	TGTGCCAGCAGCCAAGCGCCGGGACAGACTTTTCATGGCTACACCTTC	CASSQAPGQTFHGYTF
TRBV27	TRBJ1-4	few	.	TGTGCCAGCAGTTCTAGCCGGTTAGAAAAACTGTTTTTT	CASSSSRLEKLFF
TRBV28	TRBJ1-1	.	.	TGTGCCAGCAGTTTAGTTTTGGCAGTTTCCCCTGAAGCTTTCTTT	CASSLVLAVSPEAFF
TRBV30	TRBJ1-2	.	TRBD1	TGTGCCGGACCCGCGGACAGGGGCGACGGTGGCTACACCTTC	CAGPADRGDGGYTF
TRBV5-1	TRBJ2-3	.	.	TGCGCCAGCAGCTTCCTTGCAGATACGCAGTATTTT	CASSFLADTQYF
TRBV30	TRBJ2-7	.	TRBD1	TGTGCCTTCCGGGACAGGGGGTACGAGCAGTACTTC	CAFRDRGYEQYF
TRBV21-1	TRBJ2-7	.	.	TGTGCCAGCAGCGGCCGGGACAGATCAACCTACGAGCAGTACTTC	CASSGRDRSTYEQYF
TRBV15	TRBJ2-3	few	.	TGTGCCACCAGCCGGCTAGCTGGTGGCACAGATACGCAGTATTTT	CATSRLAGGTDTQYF
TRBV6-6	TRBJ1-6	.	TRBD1	TGTGCCAGCAGTTACCAAGGGTGGCAGGGGGATTCACCCCTCCACTTT	CASSYQGWQGDSPLHF
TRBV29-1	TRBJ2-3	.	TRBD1	TGCAGCGCCAGACAGGGGGGCACAGATACGCAGTATTTT	CSARQGGTDTQYF
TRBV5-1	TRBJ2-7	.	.	TGCGCCAGCAGACAGTTGGACAGCTCCTACGAGCAGTACTTC	CASRQLDSSYEQYF
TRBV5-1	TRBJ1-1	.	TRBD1	TGCGCCAGCAGCCCCGGACAGGGCGTCCTGATGAACACTGAAGCTTTCTTT	CASSPGQGVLMNTEAFF
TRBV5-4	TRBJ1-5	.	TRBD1	TGTGCCAGCAGCCAAGAGGGCAGGGGGGTTCAGCCCCAGCATTTT	CASSQEGRGVQPQHF
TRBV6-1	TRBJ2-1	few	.	TGTGCCAGCAGTGAATCCAGGGGTGGTGAGCAGTTCTTC	CASSESRGGEQFF
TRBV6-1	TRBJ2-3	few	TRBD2	TGTGCCAGCAGACCCCGGACTAGCGGCACAGATACGCAGTATTTT	CASRPRTSGTDTQYF
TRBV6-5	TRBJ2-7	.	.	TGTGCCAGCAGTGCGGGACAGTCCTACGAGCAGTACTTC	CASSAGQSYEQYF
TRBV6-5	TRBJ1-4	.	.	TGTGCCAGCAGTGAGAATGAAAAACTGTTTTTT	CASSENEKLFF
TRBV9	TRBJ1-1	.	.	TGTGCCAGCAGCGTAACAGCAGAAAACACTGAAGCTTTCTTT	CASSVTAENTEAFF
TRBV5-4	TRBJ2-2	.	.	TGTGCCAGCAGCTTGGATATGTCAGGCCTTCAGACCGGGGAGCTGTTTTTT	CASSLDMSGLQTGELFF
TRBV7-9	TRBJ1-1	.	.	TGTGCCAGCAGCCCCAATAGGGGGGAAGCTTTCTTT	CASSPNRGEAFF
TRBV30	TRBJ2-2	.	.	TGTGCCTGGAAACCGTCTGTTAGTATCCGGGAGCTGTTTTTT	CAWKPSVSIRELFF
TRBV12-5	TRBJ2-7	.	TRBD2	TGTGCTAGTGGTTTGGGGGGGACTAGCGGCTCCTACGAGCAGTACTTC	CASGLGGTSGSYEQYF
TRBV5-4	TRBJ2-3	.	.	TGTGCCAGCAGCTCGACCGGGACTTTCACAGATACGCAGTATTTT	CASSSTGTFTDTQYF
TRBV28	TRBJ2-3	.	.	TGTGCCAGCCGTGGGGGGTGGAGCACAGATACGCAGTATTTT	CASRGGWSTDTQYF
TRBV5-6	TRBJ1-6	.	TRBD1	TGTGCCAGCAGCCACCCGGGACAGTATTTAGTAAGCGGATCACCCCTCCACTTT	CASSHPGQYLVSGSPLHF
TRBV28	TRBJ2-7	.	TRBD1	TGTGCCAGCAGAACAACCGGGACAGGGGCCTGGGGCAACGAGCAGTACTTC	CASRTTGTGAWGNEQYF
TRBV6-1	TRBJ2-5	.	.	TGTGCCAGCAGTGAGGCAGGGCAAGAGACCCAGTACTTC	CASSEAGQETQYF
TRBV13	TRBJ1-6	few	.	TGTGCCAGCAGCTTAGGGGCAGGGCTGGGTAATTCACCCCTCCACTTT	CASSLGAGLGNSPLHF
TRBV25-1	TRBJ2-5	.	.	TGTGCCAGCAGTGACTCCGGGAAGGAGACCCAGTACTTC	CASSDSGKETQYF